This T cell receptor (beta chain) was observed in a study of identifying expanded T cells in peripheral blood. Healthy donors had no documented immune events, such as infections, while sampled. Study observations and caveats: Technical replicates showed around 1.2 changed clones; around two weeks roughly 16; four weeks 19. Approximately 2-week clone count variance significantly increased as total template count grew.

The assay was immunoSEQ multiplex PCR, and TCRdb's table has in-frame clones only and misses some. The sample consists of roughly 56,000 clones, under 85% of them appearing once. Trimming pared 5 bases from V and 3 bases from J, leaving 16 bases between. CDR3 size: 16 residues. Per the germline V gene, CDR1 is MGHRA and CDR2 is YSYEKL. About this clone itself: Antigen: not known.

The material sequenced was blood. The rearrangement uses TRBV4-1 and TRBJ2-2; D may be TRBD1 (6 bases). The receptor's source is a person aged 18 to 75 in good health. The DNA for the CDR3 is TGCGCCAGCAGCTCAAGACAGGACCGGGACACCGGGGAGCTGTTTTTT. It encodes CASSSRQDRDTGELFF.